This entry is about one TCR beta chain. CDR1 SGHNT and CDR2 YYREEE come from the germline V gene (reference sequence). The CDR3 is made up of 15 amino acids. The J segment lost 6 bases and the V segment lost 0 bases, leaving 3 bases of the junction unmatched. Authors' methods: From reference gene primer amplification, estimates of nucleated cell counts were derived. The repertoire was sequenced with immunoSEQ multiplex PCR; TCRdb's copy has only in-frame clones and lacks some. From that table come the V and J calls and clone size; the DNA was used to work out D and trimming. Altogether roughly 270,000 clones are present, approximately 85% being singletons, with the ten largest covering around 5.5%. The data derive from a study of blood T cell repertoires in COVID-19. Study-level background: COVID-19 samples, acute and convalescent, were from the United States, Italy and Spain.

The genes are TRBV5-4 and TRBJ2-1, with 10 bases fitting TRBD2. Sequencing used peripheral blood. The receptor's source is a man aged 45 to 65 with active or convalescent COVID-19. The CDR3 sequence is CASSLEAGGSNEQFF. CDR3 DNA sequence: TGTGCCAGCAGCTTGGAAGCGGGAGGGAGCAATGAGCAGTTCTTC.